The 30 T cell receptor beta chains listed next were all sequenced from one sample in a study of Graves' ophthalmopathy and Graves' hyperthyroidism. TCR beta CDR3 amplification used RNA transcripts. Amplification began with first-round RT-PCR using HTBI primers, then second-round multiplex PCR was performed. TCRdb called the multiplex PCR reads again in MiXCR, with one record for every CDR3 protein. The sample shows roughly 300,000 distinct CDR3 sequences, roughly 16% of them seen only once. The sequenced sample consisted of peripheral blood. The receptors come from an adult man with Graves' ophthalmopathy.

The chain is built from TRBV5-1 and TRBJ2-7; the D is unclear. The CDR3 runs 16 residues. With 0 bases removed from V and 2 bases from J, the gap between germline ends came to 15 bases. The V gene's germline CDR1 is SGHRS and CDR2 YFSETQ. CDR3 loop: CASSLEDSHITYEQYF. The CDR3 DNA reads as TGCGCCAGCAGCTTGGAAGACTCGCATATCACCTACGAGCAGTACTTC. The full variable domain, with the rest looked up from reference TRBV5-1 and TRBJ2-7, is KAGVTQTPRYLIKTRGQQVTLSCSPISGHRSVSWYQQTPGQGLQFLFEYFSETQRNKGNFPGRFSGRQFSNSRSEMNVSTLELGDSALYLCASSLEDSHITYEQYFGPGTRLTVT.

In its sample, this clonotype was seen many times. CDR3 nucleotides: TGTGCCAGCTCACCACCTCTGCAGGGTTCACCCCTCCACTTT. It specifies CASSPPLQGSPLHF. The V gene is TRBV18, the J gene TRBJ1-6; weak D call: TRBD1 (5 bases). This CDR3 spans 14 amino acids. Germline V gene data show CDR1 as KGHSH and CDR2 as LQKENI. Trimming took 0 bases from V and 9 from J, leaving 9 bases between them.

This clonotype was counted at least ten times. The chain has TRBV2 and TRBJ2-2, with 7 bases matching TRBD1. The V gene's germline CDR1 is SNHLY and CDR2 FYNNEI. This CDR3 comprises 15 residues. V shed 0 bases, J shed 7 bases, and the junction held 5 bases outside the gene matches. The CDR3 reads CASSEARQGIGELFF. CDR3 DNA: TGTGCCAGCAGTGAAGCGCGACAGGGAATCGGGGAGCTGTTTTTT.

In regard to this clonotype: At one boundary the junction diverges from the germline segment, which might be a read error. The chain joins TRBV28 to TRBJ1-2; D possibly corresponds to TRBD1 (5 bases). Germline V lookup: CDR1 MDHEN, CDR2 SYDVKM. The CDR3 length is 12 residues. The CDR3 region has the DNA TGTGCCAGCAATTTCGGTCAGCGGGGCTACATCTTC. It yields the protein CASNFGQRGYIF.

This clonotype was counted at least ten times. At one of its ends the junction is not consistent with the germline gene, which may arise from a read error. This sequence joins TRBV20-1 and TRBJ2-7, with 8 bases matching TRBD2. The CDR3 has 13 residues. The germline CDR1 and CDR2 sequences are DFQATT and SNEGSKA (reference sequence). The CDR3 is CSTSGPTHYEQYF. The CDR3 bases are TGCAGTACTAGCGGCCCGACTCACTACGAGCAGTACTTC.

Worth noting for this clonotype: Germline is not matched at one junction end, which may reflect a read error. This chain links TRBV6-1 with TRBJ2-6; D perhaps matches TRBD1 (5 bases). Germline loops: CDR1 MNHNS, CDR2 SASEGT. The CDR3 loop spans 13 amino acids. The CDR3 DNA is TGTGCCAGCACAACCTCTGGGGCCTACGTCCTGACTTTC. Translation gives CASTTSGAYVLTF.

This rearrangement joins TRBV6-2 or TRBV6-3 to TRBJ1-1; no reliable D call. V lost 5 bases and J 0 bases, leaving 10 bases between the germline ends. CDR3 length: 14 residues. The V gene's germline CDR1 is MNHEY and CDR2 SVGEGT. The DNA for the CDR3 is TGTGCCAGCAGTGTTACACCTATGAACACTGAAGCTTTCTTT. Encoded protein: CASSVTPMNTEAFF.

In its sample, this clonotype was seen many times. The chain couples TRBV28 to TRBJ1-1, with unresolved D. CDR3 length: 11 residues. The V gene lost 2 bases and the J gene lost 4 bases, with 2 bases spanning the gap. Germline V gene data show CDR1 as MDHEN and CDR2 as SYDVKM. The CDR3 nucleotides read TGTGCCAGCAGTTTAATCACTGAAGCTTTCTTT. Protein: CASSLITEAFF.

Comments on this clonotype: At one end the junction does not follow the germline gene, possibly because of a read error. The chain combines TRBV6-1 with TRBJ1-2; the D is unclear. The CDR3 is made up of 14 amino acids. The V gene's germline CDR1 is MNHNS and CDR2 SASEGT. CDR3 residues: CASSPFPAVYGYIF. In DNA, the CDR3 is TGTGCCAGCAGCCCGTTCCCGGCAGTCTATGGCTACATCTTC.

This clonotype was counted a few times. The rearrangement links TRBV28 to TRBJ1-2, with TRBD1 identical over 8 bases. This CDR3 spans 17 amino acids. Germline loops: CDR1 MDHEN, CDR2 SYDVKM. The trim removed 4 bases at V and 0 bases at J, leaving 10 bases unmatched. The CDR3 DNA sequence: TGTGCCAGCAGTTCACGACGACAGGGGCCCTCTAACTATGGCTACACCTTC. Its translation: CASSSRRQGPSNYGYTF.

Many counts were recorded for this clonotype. V gene TRBV6-2 or TRBV6-3 combines with J gene TRBJ1-2; perhaps TRBD1 as D (5 bases). The CDR3 has 14 residues. CDR1 MNHEY and CDR2 SVGEGT come from the germline V gene. V was clipped by 0 bases and J by 4 bases, with 9 bases between them. CDR3 DNA sequence: TGTGCCAGCAGTTACTCACGGGGCCTCTATGGCTACACCTTC. It translates to CASSYSRGLYGYTF.

This clonotype was counted ten times or more. The genes are TRBV7-2 and TRBJ1-5, with D possibly matching TRBD1 (5 bases). The germline V gene has CDR1 SGHTA and CDR2 FQGNSA. V gave up 5 bases and J gave up 4 bases, with 12 bases separating them. This CDR3 has 14 amino acids. CDR3 sequence (DNA): TGTGCCAGCAGCCGAGACAGATATAATCAGCCCCAGCATTTT. Translation gives CASSRDRYNQPQHF.

V gene TRBV10-3 combines with J gene TRBJ2-2; D ambiguous. Germline V gene sequence: CDR1 ENHRY, CDR2 SYGVKD. V was clipped by 3 bases and J by 3 bases, with 5 bases between them. This CDR3 spans 13 amino acids. The CDR3 DNA reads as TGTGCCATCAGTGAACGGGACACCGGGGAGCTGTTTTTT. The encoded protein is CAISERDTGELFF.

This clonotype has ten or more counts. The V and J genes are TRBV7-9 and TRBJ1-2; D is unresolved. Trimming left V 4 bases short and J 1 base short, with 16 bases between. This CDR3 is 16 amino acids long. Germline lookup yields CDR1 SEHNR and CDR2 FQNEAQ (reference sequence). CDR3 sequence reads: CASSSTRGLFNYGYTF. The CDR3 nucleotides are TGTGCCAGCAGCTCAACCCGAGGACTGTTTAACTATGGCTACACCTTC.

The table lists this clonotype with many counts. The chain is built from TRBV11-1 and TRBJ2-5; TRBD1 matches at 8 bases. Per the germline V gene, CDR1 is SGHAT and CDR2 is FQDESV (reference sequence). J lost 0 bases, V lost 3 bases, and 12 bases had no gene match. The CDR3 contains 18 residues. CDR3 bases: TGTGCCAGCAGCTTCAGTCCCCCCAGGACAGGGTACCAAGAGACCCAGTACTTC. Its translation: CASSFSPPRTGYQETQYF.

The table lists this clonotype with many counts. This rearrangement joins TRBV7-2 to TRBJ1-1, with 7 bases aligning to TRBD1. The CDR3 is made up of 15 amino acids. The V gene's germline CDR1 is SGHTA and CDR2 FQGNSA. V gave up 3 bases and J gave up 1 base; unmatched junction bases: 5. The CDR3 sequence: CASSFQGVKNTEAFF. The CDR3 DNA reads as TGTGCCAGCAGCTTCCAGGGGGTAAAGAACACTGAAGCTTTCTTT.

This clonotype was picked up many times. The V gene is TRBV29-1, the J gene TRBJ2-7, with a tentative D call TRBD2 (6 bases). The CDR3 is 12 residues long. V dropped 7 bases and J dropped 0 bases, with 10 bases sitting between them. From germline, CDR1 is SQVTM and CDR2 ANQGSEA. The CDR3 DNA reads as TGCAGCGGGGGGGTCTCCTCCTACGAGCAGTACTTC. Translated, it gives CSGGVSSYEQYF.

This clonotype was counted ten times or more. V is TRBV27 and J is TRBJ2-7; TRBD1 aligns across 8 bases. Germline V lookup: CDR1 MNHEY, CDR2 SMNVEV (reference sequence). This CDR3 spans 14 amino acids. V was clipped by 2 bases and J by 7 bases; unmatched bases: 7. The CDR3 is CASSLGQGVREQYF. In nucleotides, the CDR3 is TGTGCCAGCAGTTTAGGACAGGGCGTAAGGGAGCAGTACTTC.

This clonotype was found many times. This rearrangement joins TRBV12-3 or TRBV12-4 to TRBJ2-2; TRBD1 agrees at 7 bases. After removal of 10 bases from V and 7 bases from J, the junction contained 6 bases not matched to a gene. This CDR3 has 12 residues. The CDR3 nucleotides are TGTGCCACCGGACAGGTGTACGGGGAGCTGTTTTTT. Its protein product is CATGQVYGELFF.

A few counts support this clonotype. This chain links TRBV5-1 with TRBJ2-7, with 11 positions matching TRBD1. Germline V gene lookup returns CDR1 SGHRS and CDR2 YFSETQ. The CDR3 runs 16 residues. With V trimmed by 1 base and J by 6 bases, 9 bases remained unmatched. The CDR3 sequence: CASSLKTGTGGSEQYF. The CDR3 DNA reads as TGCGCCAGCAGCTTGAAAACCGGGACAGGGGGATCCGAGCAGTACTTC.

In its sample, this clonotype was seen many times. The genes are TRBV12-3 or TRBV12-4 and TRBJ2-7; D tentatively fits TRBD1 or TRBD2 (6 bases each). V was clipped by 3 bases and J by 3 bases, with 18 bases between them. The CDR3 contains 16 residues. CDR3 loop: CASSFLSVGGGYEQYF. For the CDR3, the DNA is TGTGCCAGCAGTTTTCTTAGCGTCGGGGGCGGCTACGAGCAGTACTTC.

The genes are TRBV6-1 and TRBJ1-5, with TRBD1 matching over 7 bases. The J segment lost 1 base and the V segment lost 8 bases, leaving 8 bases of the junction unmatched. CDR3 length: 15 amino acids. CDR1 and CDR2 (germline): MNHNS, SASEGT. In nucleotides, the CDR3 is TGTGCCAGCTCGGTCAGGGGGTCGAGCAATCAGCCCCAGCATTTT. Translation: CASSVRGSSNQPQHF.

The V and J genes are TRBV7-2 and TRBJ1-1; the D gene is possibly TRBD1 (6 bases). CDR3 length equals 14 residues. From germline, CDR1 is SGHTA and CDR2 FQGNSA. The V end lost 8 bases, the J end lost 1 base, and 14 bases lay between the germline ends. The DNA for the CDR3 is TGTGCCAGCGCTTGGAAGGGGGGGAACACTGAAGCTTTCTTT. Translating gives CASAWKGGNTEAFF.

This clonotype was detected many times. This chain uses TRBV29-1 with TRBJ2-2; D is undetermined. The CDR3 extends over 12 amino acids. Germline V gene sequence: CDR1 SQVTM, CDR2 ANQGSEA. V lost 7 bases and J 3 bases, leaving 9 bases between the germline ends. CDR3 in amino acids: CSAGRDTGELFF. CDR3 nucleotides: TGCAGCGCTGGGCGAGACACCGGGGAGCTGTTTTTT.

This clonotype was counted at least ten times. The J gene is TRBJ2-2, the V gene TRBV6-2 or TRBV6-3; D is unclear. This CDR3 is built from 11 residues. Germline V gene sequence: CDR1 MNHEY, CDR2 SVGEGT. V was clipped by 7 bases and J by 8 bases, with 8 bases between them. Here the CDR3 DNA reads TGTGCCAGCACCAACCTGGGGGAGCTGTTTTTT. This translates into CASTNLGELFF.

This chain links TRBV12-3 or TRBV12-4 with TRBJ2-7; D is ambiguous. Trimming pared 4 bases from V and 4 bases from J, leaving 17 bases between. The CDR3 length is 15 residues. The CDR3 nucleotides are TGTGCCAGCAGTTCCCCGGACCTTTTCAAATACGAGCAGTACTTC. Amino acid sequence: CASSSPDLFKYEQYF.

The table lists this clonotype with many counts. The V gene is TRBV20-1, the J gene TRBJ2-5; D is uncertain. Germline CDR1 is DFQATT and CDR2 is SNEGSKA (reference sequence). The CDR3 has 16 amino acids. V dropped 6 bases and J dropped 0 bases, with 20 bases sitting between them. The CDR3 protein is CSAPTPAGWYQETQYF. CDR3 DNA: TGCAGTGCACCAACCCCGGCAGGATGGTACCAAGAGACCCAGTACTTC.

The rearrangement joins TRBV2 to TRBJ1-1; weak D call: TRBD1 (5 bases). The CDR3 is 13 amino acids. CDR1 and CDR2 from the germline V gene are SNHLY and FYNNEI. V was shortened by 6 bases and J by 5 bases, with 13 bases between the two germline ends. The CDR3 region is CASRQAGGTEAFF. The CDR3 DNA follows: TGTGCCAGCAGGCAAGCGGGGGGGACTGAAGCTTTCTTT.

A word on this clonotype: Compared with germline, one end of the junction differs, possibly owing to a read error. The chain is built from TRBV20-1 and TRBJ1-5; D possibly corresponds to TRBD1 (5 bases). The CDR3 length is 15 residues. Germline V gives CDR1 DFQATT, CDR2 SNEGSKA (reference sequence). The CDR3 coding sequence is TGCGGTGCTATTTCCGGGGGAGATGGCAATCAGCCCCAGCATTTT. Its translation is CGAISGGDGNQPQHF.

This clonotype was seen ten or more times. The chain recombines TRBV18 with TRBJ2-7; unclear D gene. Trimming stripped 2 bases from V and 0 bases from J, with 5 bases between. Germline V gene lookup returns CDR1 KGHSH and CDR2 LQKENI. This CDR3 comprises 13 residues. The CDR3 DNA is TGTGCCAGCTCACCAGACGCCTCCTACGAGCAGTACTTC. Protein: CASSPDASYEQYF.